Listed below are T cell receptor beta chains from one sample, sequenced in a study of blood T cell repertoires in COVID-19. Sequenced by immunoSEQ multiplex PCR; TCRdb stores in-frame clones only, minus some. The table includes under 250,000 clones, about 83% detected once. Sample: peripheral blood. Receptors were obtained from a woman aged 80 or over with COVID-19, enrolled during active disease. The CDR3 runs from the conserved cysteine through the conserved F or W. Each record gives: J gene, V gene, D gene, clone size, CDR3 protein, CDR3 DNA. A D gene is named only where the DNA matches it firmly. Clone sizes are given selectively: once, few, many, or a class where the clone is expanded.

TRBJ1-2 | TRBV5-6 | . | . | CASSSRVNYGYTF | TGTGCCAGCAGCTCCCGGGTTAACTATGGCTACACCTTC
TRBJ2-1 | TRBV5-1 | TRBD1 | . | CASSYLGTGRTNEQFF | TGCGCCAGCAGCTATTTAGGGACAGGGAGGACCAATGAGCAGTTCTTC
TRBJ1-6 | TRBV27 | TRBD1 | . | CASSFGTGGLNSPLHF | TGTGCCAGCAGTTTTGGCACAGGGGGTCTGAATTCACCCCTCCACTTT
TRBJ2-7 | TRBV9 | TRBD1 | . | CASSSRTGSDEQYF | TGTGCCAGCAGCTCCCGGACAGGGAGCGACGAGCAGTACTTC
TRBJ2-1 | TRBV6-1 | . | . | CASSERGAGEQFF | TGTGCCAGCAGTGAACGCGGGGCAGGTGAGCAGTTCTTC
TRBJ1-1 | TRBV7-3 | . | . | CASRAGRGTEAFF | TGTGCCAGCAGGGCCGGACGGGGGACTGAAGCTTTCTTT
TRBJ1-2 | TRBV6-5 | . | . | CASSKRASTNYGYTF | TGTGCCAGCAGTAAACGGGCTAGCACTAACTATGGCTACACCTTC
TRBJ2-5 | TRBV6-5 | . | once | CASSFNGPNGKTQYF | TGTGCCAGCAGTTTCAACGGGCCAAACGGGAAGACCCAGTACTTC
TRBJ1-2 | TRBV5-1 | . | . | CASSLTGADYGYTF | TGCGCCAGCAGCTTAACAGGAGCAGACTATGGCTACACCTTC
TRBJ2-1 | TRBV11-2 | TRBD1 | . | CASSQGASSYNEQFF | TGTGCCAGCAGTCAGGGGGCTAGCTCCTACAATGAGCAGTTCTTC
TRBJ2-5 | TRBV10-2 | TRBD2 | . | CASSPPSGGETQYF | TGCGCCAGCAGTCCGCCTAGCGGGGGTGAGACCCAGTACTTC
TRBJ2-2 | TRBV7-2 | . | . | CASSFRQARNTGELFF | TGTGCCAGCAGCTTCAGACAGGCGCGAAACACCGGGGAGCTGTTTTTT
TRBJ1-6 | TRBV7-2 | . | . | CASARRGNSPLHF | TGTGCCAGCGCCCGACGGGGTAATTCACCCCTCCACTTT
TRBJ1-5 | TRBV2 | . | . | CASSEHQASRTQHF | TGTGCCAGCAGTGAACATCAGGCCTCAAGGACCCAGCATTTT
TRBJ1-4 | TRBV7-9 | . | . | CASAGDNEKLFF | TGTGCCAGCGCAGGGGATAATGAAAAACTGTTTTTT
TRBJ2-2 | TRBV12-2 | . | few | CASRPTRTGELFF | TGTGCAAGTCGCCCTACCCGCACCGGGGAGCTGTTTTTT
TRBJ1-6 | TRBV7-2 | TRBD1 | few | CASSWSRDSQMGSPLHF | TGTGCCAGCAGCTGGTCCCGGGACAGCCAAATGGGTTCACCCCTCCACTTT
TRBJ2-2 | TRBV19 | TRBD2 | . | CASCRGGSGELFF | TGTGCCAGTTGTCGGGGGGGGTCCGGGGAGCTGTTTTTT
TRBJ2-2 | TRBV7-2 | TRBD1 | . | CASSSGQGIGELFF | TGTGCCAGCAGCTCGGGACAGGGGATCGGGGAGCTGTTTTTT
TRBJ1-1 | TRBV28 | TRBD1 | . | CASSPLNRGLMNTEAFF | TGTGCCAGCAGCCCGTTAAACAGGGGGCTGATGAACACTGAAGCTTTCTTT
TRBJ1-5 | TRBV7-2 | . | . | CASSLGPDQPQHF | TGTGCCAGCAGCTTAGGTCCAGATCAGCCCCAGCATTTT
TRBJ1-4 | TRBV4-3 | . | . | CASSQDAGDNEKLFF | TGCGCCAGCAGCCAAGATGCCGGGGATAATGAAAAACTGTTTTTT
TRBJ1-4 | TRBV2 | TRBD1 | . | CASSEAGTAINEKLFF | TGTGCCAGCAGTGAAGCCGGGACAGCCATCAATGAAAAACTGTTTTTT
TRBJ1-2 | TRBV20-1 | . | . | CSANSNYGYTF | TGCAGTGCGAACAGTAACTATGGCTACACCTTC
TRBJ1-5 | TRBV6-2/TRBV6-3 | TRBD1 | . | CASSYPGQGAFQPQHF | TGTGCCAGCAGTTATCCGGGACAGGGGGCTTTTCAGCCCCAGCATTTT
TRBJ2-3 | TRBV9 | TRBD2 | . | CASSLNWAGGQDTQYF | TGTGCCAGCAGCCTGAACTGGGCGGGGGGACAAGATACGCAGTATTTT
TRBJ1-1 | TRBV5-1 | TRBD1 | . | CASSSGTVVTEAFF | TGCGCCAGCAGCTCGGGGACAGTAGTGACTGAAGCTTTCTTT
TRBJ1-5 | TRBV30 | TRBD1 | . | CAWSTGTEGSQPQHF | TGTGCCTGGAGTACTGGGACAGAGGGGAGTCAGCCCCAGCATTTT
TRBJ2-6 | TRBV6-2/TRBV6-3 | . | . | CASSVSGRGLSGANVLTF | TGTGCCAGCAGTGTCTCGGGCAGGGGTCTATCTGGGGCCAACGTCCTGACTTTC
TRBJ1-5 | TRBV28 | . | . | CASSLSMTGNQPQHF | TGTGCCAGCAGTTTATCAATGACAGGCAATCAGCCCCAGCATTTT
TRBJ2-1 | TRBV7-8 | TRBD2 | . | CASSLAAGGIFSSYNEQFF | TGTGCCAGCAGCTTAGCGGCGGGGGGGATATTCTCCTCCTACAATGAGCAGTTCTTC